This TCR beta chain derives from a study of neoadjuvant anti-PD-1 for oral cavity cancer. Study details: Patients without progression got a fourth dose around day 43.

Most PBMC samples had roughly 0.45 ug input DNA in six replicates. The method was immunoSEQ multiplex PCR; TCRdb's version includes in-frame clones alone and lacks a portion of them. This table holds roughly 13,000 clones, roughly three fifths found once. Cohort: HPV-negative, locally advanced oral cavity squamous cell carcinoma patients. Analysis of PBMCs was direct, with no culture step. V was pared by 5 bases and J by 7 bases, with 20 bases between. This CDR3 spans 16 amino acids. Germline lookup yields CDR1 SGHDN and CDR2 FVKESK. The source material was PBMCs, sampled before nivolumab (anti-PD-1) treatment. The receptor comes from a person aged 40-85 years with oral cavity squamous cell carcinoma. The chain has TRBV14 and TRBJ2-2, with D perhaps assigned TRBD1 or TRBD2 (5 bases each). The CDR3 DNA reads TGTGCCAGCAGCTTTCCGGGGCGCCTTAAGGACGGGGAGCTGTTTTTT. This sequence encodes CASSFPGRLKDGELFF.